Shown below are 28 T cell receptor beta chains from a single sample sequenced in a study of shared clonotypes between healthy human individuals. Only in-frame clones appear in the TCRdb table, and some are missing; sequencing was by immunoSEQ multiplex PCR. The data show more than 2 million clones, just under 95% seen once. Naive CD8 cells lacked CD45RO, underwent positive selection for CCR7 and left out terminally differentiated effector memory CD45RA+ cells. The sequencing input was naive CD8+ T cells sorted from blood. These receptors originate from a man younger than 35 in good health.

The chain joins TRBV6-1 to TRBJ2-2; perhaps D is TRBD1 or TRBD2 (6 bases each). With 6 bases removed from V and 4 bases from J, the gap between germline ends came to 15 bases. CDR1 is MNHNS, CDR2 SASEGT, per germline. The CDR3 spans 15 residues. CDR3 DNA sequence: TGTGCCAGCAGCGCCTGGGGGGCGGGCACCGGGGAGCTGTTTTTT. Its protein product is CASSAWGAGTGELFF.

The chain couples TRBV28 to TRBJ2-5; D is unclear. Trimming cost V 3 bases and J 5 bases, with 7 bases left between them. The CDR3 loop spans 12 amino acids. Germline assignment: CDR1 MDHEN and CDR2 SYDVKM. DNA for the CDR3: TGTGCCAGCAGTTTGTCAACGGAGACCCAGTACTTC. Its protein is CASSLSTETQYF. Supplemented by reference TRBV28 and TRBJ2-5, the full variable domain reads DVKVTQSSRYLVKRTGEKVFLECVQDMDHENMFWYRQDPGLGLRLIYFSYDVKMKEKGDIPEGYSVSREKKERFSLILESASTNQTSMYLCASSLSTETQYFGPGTRLLVL.

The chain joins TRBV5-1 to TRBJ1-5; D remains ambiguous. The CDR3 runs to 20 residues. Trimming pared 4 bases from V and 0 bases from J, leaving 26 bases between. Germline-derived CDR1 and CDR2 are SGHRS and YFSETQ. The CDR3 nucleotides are TGCGCCAGCAGCACTCCTGCTGGGCTCGTGGGTCACTATAGCAATCAGCCCCAGCATTTT. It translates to CASSTPAGLVGHYSNQPQHF.

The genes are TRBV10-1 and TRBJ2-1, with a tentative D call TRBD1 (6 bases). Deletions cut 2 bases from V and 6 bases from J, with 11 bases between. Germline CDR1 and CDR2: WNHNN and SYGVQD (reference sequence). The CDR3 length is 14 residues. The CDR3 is CASSEDRITNEQFF. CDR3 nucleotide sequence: TGCGCCAGCAGTGAGGACAGGATTACCAATGAGCAGTTCTTC.

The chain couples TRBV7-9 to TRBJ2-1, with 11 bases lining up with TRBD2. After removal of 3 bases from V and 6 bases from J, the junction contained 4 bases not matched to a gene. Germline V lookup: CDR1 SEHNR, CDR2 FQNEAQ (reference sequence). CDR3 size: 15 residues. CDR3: CASSFSTSGSNEQFF. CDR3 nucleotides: TGTGCCAGCAGCTTTTCTACTAGCGGGAGCAATGAGCAGTTCTTC. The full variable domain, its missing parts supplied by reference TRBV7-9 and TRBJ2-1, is DTGVSQNPRHKITKRGQNVTFRCDPISEHNRLYWYRQTLGQGPEFLTYFQNEAQLEKSRLLSDRFSAERPKGSFSTLEIQRTEQGDSAMYLCASSFSTSGSNEQFFGPGTRLTVL.

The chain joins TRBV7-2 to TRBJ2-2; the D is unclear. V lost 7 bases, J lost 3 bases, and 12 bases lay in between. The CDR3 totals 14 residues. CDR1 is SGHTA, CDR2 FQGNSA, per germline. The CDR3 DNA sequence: TGTGCCAGCAACCCTGTTGACTACACCGGGGAGCTGTTTTTT. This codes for CASNPVDYTGELFF.

The CDR3 sequence: CASSLIAGVNTGELFF. DNA of the CDR3: TGTGCCAGCAGCTTGATTGCGGGGGTGAACACCGGGGAGCTGTTTTTT. V gene TRBV5-4 combines with J gene TRBJ2-2, with TRBD2 matching over 7 bases. Per the germline V gene, CDR1 is SGHNT and CDR2 is YYREEE (reference sequence). V shed 1 base and J 1 base; nucleotides not matched to a gene: 4. This CDR3 is 16 amino acids long.

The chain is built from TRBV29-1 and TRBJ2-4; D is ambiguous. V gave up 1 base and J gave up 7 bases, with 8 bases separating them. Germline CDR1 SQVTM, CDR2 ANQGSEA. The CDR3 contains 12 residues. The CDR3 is CSVEGVGNIQYF. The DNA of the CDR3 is TGCAGCGTTGAAGGGGTGGGGAACATTCAGTACTTC.

CDR3 bases: TGTGCCAGCAGTTTATTTGGAGGGGGCTTTACAGATACGCAGTATTTT. Encoded protein: CASSLFGGGFTDTQYF. The chain couples TRBV27 to TRBJ2-3; TRBD1 is a possible D gene (7 bases). The CDR3 is 16 amino acids. V was clipped by 1 base and J by 3 bases, with 14 bases between them. Germline values: CDR1 MNHEY, CDR2 SMNVEV (reference sequence).

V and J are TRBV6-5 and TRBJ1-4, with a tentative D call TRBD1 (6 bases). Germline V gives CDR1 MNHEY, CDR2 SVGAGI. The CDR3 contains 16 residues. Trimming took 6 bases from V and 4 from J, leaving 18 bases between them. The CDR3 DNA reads TGTGCCAGCAGCTACGGACAGACCGGGGTTAATGAAAAACTGTTTTTT. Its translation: CASSYGQTGVNEKLFF.

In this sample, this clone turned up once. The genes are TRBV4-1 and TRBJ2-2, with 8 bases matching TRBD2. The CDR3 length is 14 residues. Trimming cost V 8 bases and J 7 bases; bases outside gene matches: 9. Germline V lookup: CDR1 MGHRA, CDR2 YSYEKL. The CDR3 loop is CASERGGNSGELFF. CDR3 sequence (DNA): TGCGCCAGCGAACGGGGGGGCAATAGCGGGGAGCTGTTTTTT.

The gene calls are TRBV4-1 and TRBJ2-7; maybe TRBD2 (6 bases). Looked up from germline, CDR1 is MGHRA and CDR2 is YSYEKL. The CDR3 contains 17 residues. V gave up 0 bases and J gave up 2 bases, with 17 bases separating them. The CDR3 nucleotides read TGCGCCAGCAGCCAAGATATATCAGTGATAGCGGCCTACGAGCAGTACTTC. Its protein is CASSQDISVIAAYEQYF.

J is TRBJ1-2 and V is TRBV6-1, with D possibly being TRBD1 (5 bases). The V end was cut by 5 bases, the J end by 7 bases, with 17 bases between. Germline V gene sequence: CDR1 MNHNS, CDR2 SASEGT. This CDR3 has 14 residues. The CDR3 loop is CASSQGLYNRGYTF. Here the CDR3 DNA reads TGTGCCAGCAGTCAGGGACTCTACAACCGTGGCTACACCTTC.

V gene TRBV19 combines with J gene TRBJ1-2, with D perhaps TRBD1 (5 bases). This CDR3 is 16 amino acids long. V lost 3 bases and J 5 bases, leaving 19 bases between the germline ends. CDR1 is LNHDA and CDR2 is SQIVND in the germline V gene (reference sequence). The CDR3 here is CASSIGSGPGRYGYTF. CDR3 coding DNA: TGTGCCAGTAGTATTGGATCAGGGCCGGGGAGATATGGCTACACCTTC.

The DNA for the CDR3 is TGTGCCAGTAGTAGCCATGCGGGGGGGTTCAATGAGCAGTTCTTC. It codes for CASSSHAGGFNEQFF. V is TRBV19 and J is TRBJ2-1, with 9 nucleotides matching TRBD2. CDR3 size: 15 residues. The germline V gene encodes CDR1 LNHDA and CDR2 SQIVND (reference sequence). The J segment lost 6 bases and the V segment lost 4 bases, leaving 7 bases of the junction unmatched.

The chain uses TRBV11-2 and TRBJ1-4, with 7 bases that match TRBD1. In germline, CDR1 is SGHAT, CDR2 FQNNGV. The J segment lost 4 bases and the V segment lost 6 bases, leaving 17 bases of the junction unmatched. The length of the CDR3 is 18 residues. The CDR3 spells CASSPIGKGAPHNEKLFF. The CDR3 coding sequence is TGTGCCAGCAGTCCTATCGGGAAGGGGGCACCCCATAATGAAAAACTGTTTTTT.

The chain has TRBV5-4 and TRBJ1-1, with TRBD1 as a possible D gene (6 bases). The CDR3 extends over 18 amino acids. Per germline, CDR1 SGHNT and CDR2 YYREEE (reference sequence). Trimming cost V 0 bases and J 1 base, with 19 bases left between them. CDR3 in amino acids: CASSLDLSGGPWNTEAFF. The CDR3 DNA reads TGTGCCAGCAGCTTGGATTTGTCGGGGGGCCCTTGGAACACTGAAGCTTTCTTT.

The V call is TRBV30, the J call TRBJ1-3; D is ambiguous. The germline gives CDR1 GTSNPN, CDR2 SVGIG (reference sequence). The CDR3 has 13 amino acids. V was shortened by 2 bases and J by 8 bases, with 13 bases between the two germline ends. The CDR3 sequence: CAWSLGGTDTIYF. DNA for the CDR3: TGTGCCTGGAGTCTCGGCGGAACGGACACCATATATTTT.

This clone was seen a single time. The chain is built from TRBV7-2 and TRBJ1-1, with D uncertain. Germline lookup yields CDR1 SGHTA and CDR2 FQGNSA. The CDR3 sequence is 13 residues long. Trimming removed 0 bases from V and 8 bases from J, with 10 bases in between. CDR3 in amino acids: CASSLAPGSEAFF. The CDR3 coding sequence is TGTGCCAGCAGCTTAGCGCCGGGTTCGGAAGCTTTCTTT.

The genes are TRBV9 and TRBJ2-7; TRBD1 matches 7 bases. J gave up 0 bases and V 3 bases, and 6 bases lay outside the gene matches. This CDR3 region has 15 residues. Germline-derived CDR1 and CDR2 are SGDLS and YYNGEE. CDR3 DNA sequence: TGTGCCAGCAGCGAAACGGGACAGTTCTCCTACGAGCAGTACTTC. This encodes CASSETGQFSYEQYF.

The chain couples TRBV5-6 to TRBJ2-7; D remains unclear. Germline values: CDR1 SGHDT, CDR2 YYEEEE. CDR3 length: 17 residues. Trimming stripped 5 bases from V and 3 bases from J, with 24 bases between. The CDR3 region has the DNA TGTGCCAGCAGACTCGGAAGTCACGGAGCGCCCTTCTACGAGCAGTACTTC. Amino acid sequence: CASRLGSHGAPFYEQYF.

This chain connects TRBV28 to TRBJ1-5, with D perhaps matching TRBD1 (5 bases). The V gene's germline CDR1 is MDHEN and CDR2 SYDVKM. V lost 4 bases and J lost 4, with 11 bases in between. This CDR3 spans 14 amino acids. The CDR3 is CASSSTTVNQPQHF. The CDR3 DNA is TGTGCCAGCAGTTCTACGACAGTAAATCAGCCCCAGCATTTT.

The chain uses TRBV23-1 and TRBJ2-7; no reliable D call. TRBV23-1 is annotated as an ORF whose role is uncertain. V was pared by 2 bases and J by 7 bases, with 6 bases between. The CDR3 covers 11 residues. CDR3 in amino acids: CASSQLEEQYF. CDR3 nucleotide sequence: TGCGCCAGCAGTCAACTGGAGGAGCAGTACTTC.

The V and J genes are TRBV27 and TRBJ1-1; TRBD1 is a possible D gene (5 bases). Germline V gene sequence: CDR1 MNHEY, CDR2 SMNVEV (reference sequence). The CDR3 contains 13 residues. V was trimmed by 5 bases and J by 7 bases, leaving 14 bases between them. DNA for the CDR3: TGTGCCAGCAGTAGTCTTGGCGGGGGTGAAGCTTTCTTT. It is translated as CASSSLGGGEAFF.

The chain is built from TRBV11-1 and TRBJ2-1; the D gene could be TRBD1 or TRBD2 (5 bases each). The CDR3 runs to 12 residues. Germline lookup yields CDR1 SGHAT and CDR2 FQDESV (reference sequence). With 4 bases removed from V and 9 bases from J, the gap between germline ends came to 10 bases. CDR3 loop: CASSSLGTEQFF. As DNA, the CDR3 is TGTGCCAGCAGCTCACTCGGGACTGAGCAGTTCTTC.

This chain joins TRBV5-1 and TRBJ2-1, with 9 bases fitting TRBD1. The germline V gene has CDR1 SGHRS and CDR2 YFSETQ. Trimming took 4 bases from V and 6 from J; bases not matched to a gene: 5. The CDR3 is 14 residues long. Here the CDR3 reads CASSTGQGGNEQFF. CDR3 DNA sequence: TGCGCCAGCAGCACGGGACAGGGTGGCAATGAGCAGTTCTTC.

CDR3 bases: TGTGCCAGCAGCCAGGGACAGGGAAGTTCACCCCTCCACTTT. It is translated as CASSQGQGSSPLHF. V gene TRBV16 combines with J gene TRBJ1-6; 9 positions match TRBD1. The CDR3 extends over 14 amino acids. Germline V CDR1 and CDR2: KGHSY, FQNENV. Trimming removed 3 bases from V and 9 bases from J; junction bases left unmatched: 3.

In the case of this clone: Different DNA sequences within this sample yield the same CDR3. CDR3 sequence reads: CAWSSGPYEQYF. The DNA for the CDR3 is TGTGCCTGGAGTTCGGGGCCCTACGAGCAGTACTTC. The chain is built from TRBV30 and TRBJ2-7; D assignment may be TRBD1 or TRBD2 (5 bases each). CDR1 is GTSNPN and CDR2 is SVGIG in the germline V gene (reference sequence). The CDR3 is 12 residues long. V gave up 2 bases and J gave up 2 bases, with 7 bases separating them.